The clone carrying this TCR beta chain was recorded a few times. Its target is not known. The isolated RNA, all of it, was reverse transcribed, so expressed TCRB transcripts were what got sequenced. Here immunoSEQ multiplex PCR was the method, and the copy in TCRdb shows in-frame clones only, minus some. The sample has approximately 330,000 clones; 11% are singletons. With 4 bases clipped from V and 5 bases from J, the junction kept 11 bases outside the gene matches. The CDR3 covers 15 residues. The germline V gene has CDR1 SGHRS and CDR2 YFSETQ. The data belong to a study of beta chain features in type 1 diabetes. General study findings and limits: Among patients, naive, central memory and Treg TCRB repertoires appeared more similar than among healthy donors. When Type 1 diabetes patients were examined, their TCRB CDR3s proved moderately but significantly shorter in all four CD4+ subsets.

The sequenced material came from naive CD4+ T cells from blood. The chain carries TRBV5-1 and TRBJ2-7, with TRBD1 identical over 8 bases. This clonotype was obtained from a woman in her 30s in good health. The DNA for the CDR3 is TGCGCCAGCAGCCCCAAGGGACAGGAAGGAAACGAGCAGTACTTC. The encoded protein is CASSPKGQEGNEQYF.